The 10 T cell receptor beta chains below were found in one sample sequenced in a study of blood T cell repertoires in COVID-19. The method was immunoSEQ multiplex PCR; TCRdb's version includes in-frame clones alone and lacks a portion of them. The sample shows fewer than 55,000 clones, over 75% of them seen only once. Sample: peripheral blood. The receptors shown here come from a woman over 75 with COVID-19, enrolled during active disease.

This rearrangement joins TRBV4-1 to TRBJ2-7; tentatively, D is TRBD1 (5 bases). This CDR3 has 14 residues. V was pared by 2 bases and J by 3 bases, with 11 bases between. Germline V CDR1 and CDR2: MGHRA, YSYEKL. For the CDR3, the DNA is TGCGCCAGCAGCCAACAGGGTTACAGCTACGAGCAGTACTTC. As protein: CASSQQGYSYEQYF.

The V call is TRBV7-2, the J call TRBJ2-5, with unresolved D. The germline CDR1 and CDR2 sequences are SGHTA and FQGNSA. The CDR3 runs 12 residues. Trimming stripped 1 base from V and 5 bases from J, with 5 bases between. CDR3 amino acids: CASSLVRETQYF. The CDR3 DNA sequence: TGTGCCAGCAGCTTAGTCAGGGAGACCCAGTACTTC.

The gene calls are TRBV6-5 and TRBJ2-2, with no clear D. Germline CDR1 and CDR2: MNHEY and SVGAGI. The CDR3 contains 15 residues. V was cut by 3 bases and J by 0 bases, with 8 bases left in between. The CDR3 loop reads CASSYERANTGELFF. In nucleotides, the CDR3 is TGTGCCAGCAGTTATGAGAGAGCGAACACCGGGGAGCTGTTTTTT.

This chain uses TRBV11-3 with TRBJ2-3; possible D gene TRBD1, 6 bases. Germline V gives CDR1 SGHNT, CDR2 YENEEA. Between the trimmed V and J ends, which lost 8 bases and 0 bases, there was a span of 12 bases. This CDR3 contains 14 residues. The CDR3 spells CASQGDRSTDTQYF. CDR3 sequence (DNA): TGTGCCAGCCAAGGAGACAGGAGCACAGATACGCAGTATTTT.

This rearrangement joins TRBV5-1 to TRBJ1-2; perhaps TRBD1 as D (5 bases). The germline V gene has CDR1 SGHRS and CDR2 YFSETQ. Trimming left V 1 base short and J 4 bases short, with 11 bases between. The CDR3 is 14 residues long. CDR3: CASSLLDNFYGYTF. In nucleotides, the CDR3 is TGCGCCAGCAGCTTGTTGGACAATTTCTATGGCTACACCTTC. Full variable domain (remainder filled in from reference TRBV5-1 and TRBJ1-2): KAGVTQTPRYLIKTRGQQVTLSCSPISGHRSVSWYQQTPGQGLQFLFEYFSETQRNKGNFPGRFSGRQFSNSRSEMNVSTLELGDSALYLCASSLLDNFYGYTFGSGTRLTVV.

J is TRBJ2-3 and V is TRBV28, with TRBD2 identical over 12 bases. From germline, CDR1 is MDHEN and CDR2 SYDVKM. The length of the CDR3 is 17 residues. J lost 4 bases, V lost 2 bases, and 7 bases had no gene match. The CDR3 loop is CASSLGLAGGLADTQYF. The CDR3 DNA reads as TGTGCCAGCAGTTTAGGGCTAGCGGGAGGGCTCGCAGATACGCAGTATTTT.

This CDR3 is CAISPPERNEQFF. The CDR3 DNA sequence: TGTGCCATCTCCCCACCCGAGCGGAATGAGCAGTTCTTC. The rearrangement joins TRBV10-3 to TRBJ2-1, with a possible D match to TRBD2 (5 bases). V lost 8 bases to trimming and J lost 7 bases, with 15 bases between them. Germline CDR1 ENHRY, CDR2 SYGVKD. The CDR3 sequence is 13 residues long.

The chain combines TRBV15 with TRBJ1-2, with 8 bases aligning to TRBD1. This CDR3 comprises 15 residues. Germline CDR1 LNHNV, CDR2 YYDKDF (reference sequence). The V segment lost 1 base and the J segment 3 bases; nucleotides outside the gene matches: 4. In DNA, the CDR3 is TGTGCCACCAGCAGAGGCGACAGGGGATACTATGGCTACACCTTC. Translation: CATSRGDRGYYGYTF.

The chain combines TRBV19 with TRBJ1-5; D not resolved. Trimming took off 2 bases at V and 3 bases at J, with 5 bases between the two ends. This CDR3 is 13 amino acids long. Germline values: CDR1 LNHDA, CDR2 SQIVND (reference sequence). The CDR3 protein is CASSIQNNQPQHF. In DNA, the CDR3 is TGTGCCAGTAGTATACAGAACAATCAGCCCCAGCATTTT.

The CDR3 protein is CASSEQGAYSNQPQHF. The CDR3 bases are TGTGCCAGCAGCGAACAGGGCGCATATAGCAATCAGCCCCAGCATTTT. V gene TRBV6-1 combines with J gene TRBJ1-5; the D gene is possibly TRBD1 (6 bases). The CDR3 consists of 16 residues. Trimming left V 6 bases short and J 0 bases short, with 15 bases between. Germline V gene data show CDR1 as MNHNS and CDR2 as SASEGT.